This T cell receptor beta chain was obtained from a study of T-cell memory formation after mild COVID-19 (dated by TCRdb to the early 2020s). For the wider study: TCR sequence clusters from the two donors were largely donor specific. Longitudinal TCRalpha and TCRbeta repertoire sequencing tracked T-cell clones expanding and contracting after mild COVID-19 in two donors. Two young, previously healthy adult volunteers, one female and one male, were included in the cohort.

At least ten counts were recorded for this clonotype. The antigen it binds to is not known. Per-nucleotide qualities are absent, and no much larger clonotype sits a single base away. TCRdb names Illumina NovaSeq 6000 as the instrument used. cDNA libraries for TCRalpha and TCRbeta were prepared by 5'RACE using constant-segment primers, with sample barcodes and unique molecular identifiers added. RNA was extracted from every sample with Trizol reagent. Libraries were amplified in two PCR steps, with a second sample barcode and Illumina TruSeq adapters added in the second step. The libraries were sequenced on an Illumina NovaSeq using 2 x 150 bp paired-end reads. Per the original workflow: With migec v1.2.7, reads were demultiplexed and then collapsed into UMI-guided consensus sequences. Using mixcr v2.1.11, the UMI consensuses were aligned to TRA and TRB V and J templates and assembled into clonotypes. A clonotype was counted as expanded or contracted only when both edgeR and NoisET called the clonotype significant, with the noise models trained on biological replicates. edgeR calls used a false discovery rate-adjusted p below 0.01 and a log2 fold-change threshold of 1. As an exploratory analysis of dynamics, max-normalized trajectories of the 1000 most abundant clonotypes were examined by PCA with hierarchical clustering. Separately sequenced CD4+ and CD8+ repertoires were used to assign a CD4 or CD8 phenotype to each responding clone. TCRdb reanalyzed the raw reads on its own, using fastp at Q25 for trimming and MiXCR for clone calling, and kept in-frame beta chains. Entries that share a CDR3 protein sequence are merged under the most common genes and DNA. The V and J calls were not made by the authors but by TCRdb's processing. The sample data list about 430,000 distinct CDR3 sequences, and roughly 17% of these were observed just once. About 22% of the sample is taken by the ten largest.

Ficoll-Paque density gradient centrifugation was the method used to isolate PBMCs. Points the paper makes about the study in general: Contracting CD4+ clones appeared mostly in the CM and EM memory subsets, whereas CD8+ clones were enriched in EMRA. SARS-CoV-2 specificity was not confirmed for the second-wave clones peaking on day 37. Some responding clones were detected in pre-infection memory, which suggested that pre-existing cross-reactive memory T cells had joined the SARS-CoV-2 response. Only a couple of mild cases were covered in the study, and larger cohorts including severe cases with pre-infection samples were considered necessary. Clones that contracted from day 15 to 85 showed balanced CD4/CD8 phenotypes, whereas a second wave of clones that expanded from day 15 to 37 leaned towards CD4+.

Sequenced: PBMCs or a T cell subset sorted from them (not recorded which). This TCR was sampled from a man younger than 35 who had mild COVID-19 (a few samples of this study predate the infection). The sample titles of this study are shuffled in the database, so cell type and time point are left out; the donor was told from shared clones.

The CDR3 reads CSVEDKRGGQYF. The nucleotide sequence is given as TGCAGCGTTGAAGATAAGCGGGGTGGGCAGTATTTT. The chain couples TRBV29-1 to TRBJ2-3; the junction holds 7 bases that match TRBD2. CDR1 SQVTM and CDR2 ANQGSEA were looked up in the germline V gene. The CDR3 runs 12 amino acids, cysteine and phenylalanine included. Only the CDR3 portion is preserved as DNA: 36 bases, with reading frame beginning at the first base. Trimming removed 0 bases from V and 11 bases from J; the gene matches leave 5 bases unexplained.